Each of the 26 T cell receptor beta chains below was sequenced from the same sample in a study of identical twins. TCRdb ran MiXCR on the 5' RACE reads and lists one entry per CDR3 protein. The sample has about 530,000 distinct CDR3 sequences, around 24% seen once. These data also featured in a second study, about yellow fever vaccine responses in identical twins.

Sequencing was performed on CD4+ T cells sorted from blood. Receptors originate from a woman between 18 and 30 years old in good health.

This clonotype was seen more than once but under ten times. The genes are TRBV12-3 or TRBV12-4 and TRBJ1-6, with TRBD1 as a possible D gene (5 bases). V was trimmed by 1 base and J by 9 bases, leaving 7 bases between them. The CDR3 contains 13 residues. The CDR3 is CASSLVGGSPLHF. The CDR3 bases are TGTGCCAGCAGTTTAGTCGGGGGTTCACCCCTCCACTTT.

This CDR3 is CASSQDQPGQGRNQPQHF. The CDR3 bases are TGTGCCAGCAGCCAAGATCAACCGGGACAGGGAAGGAATCAGCCCCAGCATTTT. The chain couples TRBV4-2 to TRBJ1-5; 9 nucleotides line up with TRBD1. The CDR3 runs to 18 residues. In germline, CDR1 is LGHNA, CDR2 YNFKEQ. The ends lost 0 bases at V and 4 bases at J; junction bases unmatched: 10.

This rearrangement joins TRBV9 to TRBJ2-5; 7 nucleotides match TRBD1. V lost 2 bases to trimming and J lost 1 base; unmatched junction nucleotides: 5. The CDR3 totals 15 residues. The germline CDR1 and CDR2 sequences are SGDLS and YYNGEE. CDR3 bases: TGTGCCAGCAGCGTCTTACAGGGGATCCAAGAGACCCAGTACTTC. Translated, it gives CASSVLQGIQETQYF.

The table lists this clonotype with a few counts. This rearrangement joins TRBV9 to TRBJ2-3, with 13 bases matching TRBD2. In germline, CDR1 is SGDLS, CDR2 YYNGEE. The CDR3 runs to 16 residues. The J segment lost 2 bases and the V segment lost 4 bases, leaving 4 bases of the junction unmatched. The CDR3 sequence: CASSSGTSGVTDTQYF. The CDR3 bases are TGTGCCAGCAGCTCCGGGACTAGCGGGGTCACAGATACGCAGTATTTT.

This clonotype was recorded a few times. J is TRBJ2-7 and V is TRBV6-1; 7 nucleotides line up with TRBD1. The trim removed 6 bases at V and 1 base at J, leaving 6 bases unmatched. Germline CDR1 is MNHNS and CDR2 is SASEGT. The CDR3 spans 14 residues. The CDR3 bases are TGTGCCAGCAGAGACAGGGTTGGATCCTACGAGCAGTACGTC. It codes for CASRDRVGSYEQYV.

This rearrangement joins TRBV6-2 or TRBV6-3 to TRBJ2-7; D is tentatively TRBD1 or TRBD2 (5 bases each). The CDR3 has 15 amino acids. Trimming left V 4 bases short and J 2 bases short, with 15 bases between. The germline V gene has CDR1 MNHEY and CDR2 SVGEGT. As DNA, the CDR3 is TGTGCCAGCAGTTGGGTCCAGGGACGCGCCTACGAGCAGTACTTC. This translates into CASSWVQGRAYEQYF.

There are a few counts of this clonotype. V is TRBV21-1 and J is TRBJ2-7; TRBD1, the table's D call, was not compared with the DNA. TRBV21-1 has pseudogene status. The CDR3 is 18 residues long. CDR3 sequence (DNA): TGTGCCAGCAGCAATTTATATTGGGACAGGGGGAACTCCTACGAGCAGTACGTC. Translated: CASSNLYWDRGNSYEQYV.

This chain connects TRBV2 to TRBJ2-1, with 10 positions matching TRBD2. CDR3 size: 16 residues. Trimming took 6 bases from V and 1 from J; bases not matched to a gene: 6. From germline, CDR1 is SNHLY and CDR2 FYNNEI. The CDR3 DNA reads TGTGCCAGCAGCCCACAACTAGCGGGGTCCTACAATGAGCAGTTCTTC. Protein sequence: CASSPQLAGSYNEQFF.

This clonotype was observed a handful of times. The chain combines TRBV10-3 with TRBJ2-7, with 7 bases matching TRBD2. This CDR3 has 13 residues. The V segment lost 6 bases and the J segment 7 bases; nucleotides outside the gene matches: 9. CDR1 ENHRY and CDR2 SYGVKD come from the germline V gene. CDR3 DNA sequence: TGTGCCATCAGCATAGCGGGTGGTGGGGAGCAGTACGTC. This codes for CAISIAGGGEQYV.

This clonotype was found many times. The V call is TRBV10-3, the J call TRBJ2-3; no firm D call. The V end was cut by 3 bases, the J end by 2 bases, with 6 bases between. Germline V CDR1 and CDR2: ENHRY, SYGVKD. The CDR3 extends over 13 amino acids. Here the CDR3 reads CAISEDPTDTQYF. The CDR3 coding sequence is TGTGCCATCAGTGAAGACCCCACAGATACGCAGTATTTT.

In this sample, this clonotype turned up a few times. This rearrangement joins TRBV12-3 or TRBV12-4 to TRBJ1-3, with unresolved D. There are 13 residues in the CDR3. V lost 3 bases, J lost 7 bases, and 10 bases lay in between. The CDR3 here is CASSFPPGNTIYF. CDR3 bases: TGTGCCAGCAGTTTTCCCCCGGGGAACACCATATATTTT.

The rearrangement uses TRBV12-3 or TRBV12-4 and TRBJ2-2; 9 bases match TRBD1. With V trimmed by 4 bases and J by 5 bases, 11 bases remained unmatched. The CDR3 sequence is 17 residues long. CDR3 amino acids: CASSSSTGGFGTGELFF. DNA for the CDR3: TGTGCCAGCAGTTCGTCGACAGGGGGTTTTGGGACCGGGGAGCTGTTTTTT.

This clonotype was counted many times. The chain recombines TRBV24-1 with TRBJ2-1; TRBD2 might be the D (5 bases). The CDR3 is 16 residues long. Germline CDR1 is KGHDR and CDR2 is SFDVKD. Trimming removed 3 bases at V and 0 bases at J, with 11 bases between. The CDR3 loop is CATSDGSGSSYNEQFF. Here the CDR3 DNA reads TGTGCCACCAGTGATGGGTCGGGAAGCTCCTACAATGAGCAGTTCTTC.

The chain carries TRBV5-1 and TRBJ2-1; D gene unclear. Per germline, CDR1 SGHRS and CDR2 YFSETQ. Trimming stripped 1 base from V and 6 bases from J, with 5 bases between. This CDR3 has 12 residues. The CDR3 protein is CASSLFFNEQFF. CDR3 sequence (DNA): TGCGCCAGCAGCTTGTTTTTCAATGAGCAGTTCTTC. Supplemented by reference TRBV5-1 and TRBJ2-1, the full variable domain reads KAGVTQTPRYLIKTRGQQVTLSCSPISGHRSVSWYQQTPGQGLQFLFEYFSETQRNKGNFPGRFSGRQFSNSRSEMNVSTLELGDSALYLCASSLFFNEQFFGPGTRLTVL.

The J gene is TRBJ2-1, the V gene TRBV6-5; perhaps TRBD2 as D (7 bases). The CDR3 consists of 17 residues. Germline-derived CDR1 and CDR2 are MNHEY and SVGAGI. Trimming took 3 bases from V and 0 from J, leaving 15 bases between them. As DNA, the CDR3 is TGTGCCAGCAGTTATTTACGGCGGGGGCCCTCCTACAATGAGCAGTTCTTC. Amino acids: CASSYLRRGPSYNEQFF.

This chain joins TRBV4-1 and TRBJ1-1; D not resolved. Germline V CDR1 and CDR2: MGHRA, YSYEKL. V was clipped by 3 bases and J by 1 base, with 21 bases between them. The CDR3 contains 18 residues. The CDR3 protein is CASSQHPGPVMRNTEAFF. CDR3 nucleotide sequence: TGCGCCAGCAGCCAGCACCCCGGGCCAGTGATGAGGAACACTGAAGCTTTCTTT.

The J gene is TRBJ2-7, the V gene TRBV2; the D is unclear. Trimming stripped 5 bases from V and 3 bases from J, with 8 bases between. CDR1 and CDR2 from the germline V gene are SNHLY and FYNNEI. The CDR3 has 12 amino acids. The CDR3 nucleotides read TGTGCCAGCAGTCCTTTATACTACGAGCAGTACTTC. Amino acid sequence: CASSPLYYEQYF. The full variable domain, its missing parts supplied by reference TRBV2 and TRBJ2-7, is EPEVTQTPSHQVTQMGQEVILRCVPISNHLYFYWYRQILGQKVEFLVSFYNNEISEKSEIFDDQFSVERPDGSNFTLKIRSTKLEDSAMYFCASSPLYYEQYFGPGTRLTVT.

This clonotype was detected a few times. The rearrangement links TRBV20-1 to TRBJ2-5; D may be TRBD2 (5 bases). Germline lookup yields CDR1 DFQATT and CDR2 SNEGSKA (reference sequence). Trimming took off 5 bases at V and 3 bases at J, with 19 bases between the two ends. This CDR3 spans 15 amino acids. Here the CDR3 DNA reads TGCAGTGCTCAAGGATGGGAGACGCGAGAAGAGACCCAGTACTTC. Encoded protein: CSAQGWETREETQYF.

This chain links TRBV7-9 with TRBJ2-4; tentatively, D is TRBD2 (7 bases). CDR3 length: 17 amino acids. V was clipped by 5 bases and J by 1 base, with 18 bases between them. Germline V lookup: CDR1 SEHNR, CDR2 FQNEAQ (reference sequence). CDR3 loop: CASSPRGAGLAKNIQYF. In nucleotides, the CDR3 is TGTGCCAGCAGCCCCCGGGGGGCAGGGCTGGCCAAAAACATTCAGTACTTC.

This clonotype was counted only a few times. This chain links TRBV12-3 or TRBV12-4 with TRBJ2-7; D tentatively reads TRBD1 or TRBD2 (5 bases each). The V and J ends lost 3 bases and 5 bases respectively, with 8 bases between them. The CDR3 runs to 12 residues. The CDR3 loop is CASSFVGDEQYV. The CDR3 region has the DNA TGTGCCAGCAGTTTTGTGGGGGACGAGCAGTACGTC.

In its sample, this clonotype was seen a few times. This CDR3 reads CASSPRGPSGSTDTQYF. For the CDR3, the DNA is TGTGCCAGCAGCCCCCGGGGTCCTAGCGGGAGTACAGATACGCAGTATTTT. The chain has TRBV7-2 and TRBJ2-3; TRBD2 matches at 10 bases. CDR3 length: 17 residues. V was clipped by 5 bases and J by 3 bases; unmatched bases: 11. CDR1 and CDR2 from the germline V gene are SGHTA and FQGNSA.

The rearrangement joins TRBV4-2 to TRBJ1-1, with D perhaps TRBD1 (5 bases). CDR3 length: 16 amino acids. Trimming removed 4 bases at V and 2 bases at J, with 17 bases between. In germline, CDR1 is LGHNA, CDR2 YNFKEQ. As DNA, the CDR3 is TGTGCCAGCAGCCTGCTCTTTAGGCAGGGAAACACTGAAGCTTTCTTT. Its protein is CASSLLFRQGNTEAFF.

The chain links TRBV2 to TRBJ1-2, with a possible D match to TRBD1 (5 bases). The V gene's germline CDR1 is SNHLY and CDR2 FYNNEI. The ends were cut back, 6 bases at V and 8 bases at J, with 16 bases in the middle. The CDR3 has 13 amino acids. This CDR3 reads CASRALGVEGYTF. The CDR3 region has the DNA TGTGCCAGCAGAGCTCTGGGGGTTGAGGGCTACACCTTC.

The CDR3 loop is CASSWGVGQEAFF. The CDR3 bases are TGCGCCAGCAGCTGGGGCGTCGGACAGGAAGCTTTCTTT. This chain links TRBV5-1 with TRBJ1-1, with D perhaps TRBD1 (6 bases). The germline V and J ends were trimmed by 3 bases and 8 bases, with 14 bases remaining between them. The germline CDR1 and CDR2 sequences are SGHRS and YFSETQ. This CDR3 has 13 residues.

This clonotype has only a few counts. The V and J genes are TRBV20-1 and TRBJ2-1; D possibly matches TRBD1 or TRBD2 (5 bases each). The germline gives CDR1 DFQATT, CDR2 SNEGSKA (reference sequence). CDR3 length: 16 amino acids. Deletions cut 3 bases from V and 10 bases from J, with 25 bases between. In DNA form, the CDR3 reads TGCAGTGCTAGCACAGTAATTAATGGCCCGGGACCAGAGCAGTTCTTC. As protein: CSASTVINGPGPEQFF.

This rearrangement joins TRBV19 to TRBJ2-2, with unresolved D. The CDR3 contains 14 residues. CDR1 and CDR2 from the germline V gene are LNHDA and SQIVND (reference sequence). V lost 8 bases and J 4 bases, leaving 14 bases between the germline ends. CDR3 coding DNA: TGTGCCAGTTCAGCCGTCGCTCTCACCGGGGAGCTGTTTTTT. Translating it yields CASSAVALTGELFF.